This TCR beta chain was found in a study of cytomegalovirus exposure and HLA in healthy donors. Study-wide findings and caveats: Later analysis showed TCR association rates varying by HLA locus, highest for DRB1 and lowest for HLA-C.

Comment on this clone: The target antigen is unknown. Germline and junction disagree at one end, which may indicate a read error.

The CDR3 sequence is 13 residues long. Germline CDR1 is SGHDT and CDR2 is YYEEEE. Primers for the PCR totalled 60 Vbeta and 13 Jbeta. Measured with immunoSEQ multiplex PCR; TCRdb has only the in-frame clones, and not every one. The data contain roughly 100,000 clones, over 70% of them seen just once; the ten biggest clones take up over 7.5%. The genes are TRBV5-6 and TRBJ1-1, with TRBD1 as a possible D gene (5 bases). The sequence derives from a woman in her thirties or forties in good health and CMV-seropositive. Source material: PBMCs. The CDR3 DNA reads as TGTGCCGGCAGCCGAGGACAGAACACTGAAGCTTTCTTT. Protein sequence: CAGSRGQNTEAFF. The whole variable domain, remainder taken from reference TRBV5-6 and TRBJ1-1, is DAGVTQSPTHLIKTRGQQVTLRCSPKSGHDTVSWYQQALGQGPQFIFQYYEEEERQRGNFPDRFSGHQFPNYSSELNVNALLLGDSALYLCAGSRGQNTEAFFGQGTRLTVV.